The 20 T cell receptor beta chains listed next were all sequenced from one sample in a study of cytomegalovirus exposure and HLA in healthy donors. PCR involved 60 Vbeta and 13 Jbeta primers. Measured with immunoSEQ multiplex PCR; TCRdb has only the in-frame clones, and not every one. The sample has around 160,000 clones; roughly 75% are singletons. Specimen: PBMCs. Every receptor here comes from a woman aged 40 to 49 in good health and CMV-seropositive.

The chain combines TRBV15 with TRBJ2-3, with 9 bases lining up with TRBD1. CDR1 and CDR2 (germline): LNHNV, YYDKDF (reference sequence). Losses at the gene ends were 5 bases for V and 2 bases for J; bases not matched to a gene: 2. The CDR3 is 14 residues long. CDR3 sequence reads: CATSGTGTTDTQYF. CDR3 DNA sequence: TGTGCCACCAGCGGGACAGGGACCACAGATACGCAGTATTTT.

V and J are TRBV5-1 and TRBJ2-5, with TRBD1 as a possible D gene (5 bases). Germline V CDR1 and CDR2: SGHRS, YFSETQ. V was clipped by 4 bases and J by 1 base, with 17 bases between them. This CDR3 is 16 amino acids long. CDR3 DNA: TGCGCCAGCAGCCGTCAAGGGGCCGGCACCCAAGAGACCCAGTACTTC. Residues: CASSRQGAGTQETQYF.

This clone has more than one count but fewer than ten. The chain joins TRBV19 to TRBJ1-1, with 7 bases identical to TRBD1. V shed 4 bases and J 6 bases; nucleotides not matched to a gene: 14. The CDR3 has 16 amino acids. Germline V gene data show CDR1 as LNHDA and CDR2 as SQIVND (reference sequence). CDR3 in amino acids: CASSTRTGSPPPEAFF. The CDR3 nucleotides are TGTGCCAGTAGTACCCGGACAGGTAGTCCTCCTCCTGAAGCTTTCTTT.

This clone was counted once. The rearrangement links TRBV5-8 to TRBJ1-5, with a weak D call TRBD1 (6 bases). CDR3 length equals 17 residues. Germline CDR1 and CDR2: SGHTS and YDEGEE. The V and J ends lost 0 bases and 0 bases respectively, with 13 bases between them. The CDR3 here is CASSLASGAYSNQPQHF. The CDR3 DNA follows: TGTGCCAGCAGCTTGGCGTCAGGGGCCTATAGCAATCAGCCCCAGCATTTT. Supplemented by reference TRBV5-8 and TRBJ1-5, the full variable domain reads EAGVTQSPTHLIKTRGQQATLRCSPISGHTSVYWYQQALGLGLQFLLWYDEGEERNRGNFPPRFSGRQFPNYSSELNVNALELEDSALYLCASSLASGAYSNQPQHFGDGTRLSIL.

The gene calls are TRBV19 and TRBJ1-2; D remains unclear. CDR1 is LNHDA and CDR2 is SQIVND in the germline V gene (reference sequence). The CDR3 has 15 amino acids. The V and J ends lost 3 bases and 0 bases respectively, with 11 bases between them. In nucleotides, the CDR3 is TGTGCCAGTAGTATGGCCGCCGCCGCTAACTATGGCTACACCTTC. Protein: CASSMAAAANYGYTF.

V usage is TRBV28 and J usage is TRBJ2-7; maybe TRBD2 (5 bases). Germline loops: CDR1 MDHEN, CDR2 SYDVKM. This CDR3 has 15 amino acids. Between the trimmed V and J ends, which lost 2 bases and 3 bases, there was a span of 14 bases. Here the CDR3 DNA reads TGTGCCAGCAGTTTACCGGACTCTCGATTCTACGAGCAGTACTTC. Translated, it gives CASSLPDSRFYEQYF.

The chain carries TRBV30 and TRBJ2-1; TRBD2 aligns across 13 bases. This CDR3 has 21 residues. The V segment lost 3 bases and the J segment 4 bases; nucleotides outside the gene matches: 21. Per germline, CDR1 GTSNPN and CDR2 SVGIG (reference sequence). The DNA for the CDR3 is TGTGCCTGGAGGGATAGGACTAGCGGGAGCCTAAGTGAAAACACTTACAATGAGCAGTTCTTC. It codes for CAWRDRTSGSLSENTYNEQFF.

This sequence joins TRBV27 and TRBJ2-7; possible D gene TRBD1, 6 bases. Germline V CDR1 and CDR2: MNHEY, SMNVEV (reference sequence). The CDR3 loop spans 16 amino acids. V was trimmed by 2 bases and J by 4 bases, leaving 18 bases between them. The CDR3 nucleotides are TGTGCCAGCAGTTTAATCCCTGGACAGAGATTTTACGAGCAGTACTTC. Translated: CASSLIPGQRFYEQYF.

This rearrangement joins TRBV5-1 to TRBJ1-1, with D tentatively TRBD1 (6 bases). Germline CDR1 reads SGHRS; CDR2 reads YFSETQ. The V gene lost 4 bases and the J gene lost 0 bases, with 16 bases spanning the gap. This CDR3 has 16 residues. The CDR3: CASSQAGAVMNTEAFF. CDR3 bases: TGCGCCAGCAGCCAGGCGGGGGCGGTTATGAACACTGAAGCTTTCTTT.

The chain recombines TRBV6-6 with TRBJ1-2, with D possibly TRBD1 on 6 matching bases. Trimming removed 5 bases at V and 0 bases at J, with 16 bases between. This CDR3 spans 16 amino acids. CDR1 is MNHNY, CDR2 SVGAGI, per germline (reference sequence). DNA for the CDR3: TGTGCCAGCAGTAGAAACCGGGACACAACTAACTATGGCTACACCTTC. Translated: CASSRNRDTTNYGYTF.

The chain carries TRBV7-8 and TRBJ2-5; no firm D call. V dropped 5 bases and J dropped 1 base, with 20 bases sitting between them. Per the germline V gene, CDR1 is SGHVS and CDR2 is FQNEAQ. The CDR3 has 17 amino acids. DNA for the CDR3: TGTGCCAGCAGCCCGTACCGATTCGGGTCCGTCCAAGAGACCCAGTACTTC. Translation gives CASSPYRFGSVQETQYF.

This chain joins TRBV25-1 and TRBJ2-1; 10 nucleotides align to TRBD1. V was pared by 6 bases and J by 6 bases, with 2 bases of the junction left unmatched. In germline, CDR1 is MGHDK, CDR2 SYGVNS. The CDR3 extends over 13 amino acids. The CDR3 region has the DNA TGTGCCAGCAGCAGGACAGGGGGCAATGAGCAGTTCTTC. The encoded protein is CASSRTGGNEQFF.

This clone appeared a few times. The chain employs TRBV9 and TRBJ2-5; 8 nucleotides align to TRBD1. After removal of 0 bases from V and 5 bases from J, the junction contained 12 bases not matched to a gene. Germline V gene data show CDR1 as SGDLS and CDR2 as YYNGEE. This CDR3 is built from 17 residues. The CDR3 coding sequence is TGTGCCAGCAGCGTAGCTAGGGGCCAGGGGGCGGGGGAGACCCAGTACTTC. Protein product: CASSVARGQGAGETQYF.

V usage is TRBV29-1 and J usage is TRBJ2-2; TRBD1 matches at 8 bases. Trimming cost V 2 bases and J 4 bases; bases outside gene matches: 6. This CDR3 spans 15 amino acids. Germline V CDR1 and CDR2: SQVTM, ANQGSEA. In DNA, the CDR3 is TGCAGCGTTGAATCCCGGACAGGGACCACCGGGGAGCTGTTTTTT. Amino acid sequence: CSVESRTGTTGELFF.

The V gene is TRBV11-2, the J gene TRBJ2-1; weak D call: TRBD2 (5 bases). CDR3 length equals 14 residues. V lost 8 bases and J 0 bases, leaving 11 bases between the germline ends. Germline V CDR1 and CDR2: SGHAT, FQNNGV. CDR3 DNA: TGTGCCAGCGAACCGGGGAGCTCCTACAATGAGCAGTTCTTC. It encodes CASEPGSSYNEQFF.

As regards this clone: The CDR3 does not close with the conserved phenylalanine or tryptophan, likely indicating a read error. The chain carries TRBV6-1 and TRBJ1-2; D perhaps matches TRBD1 (5 bases). The CDR3 length is 15 residues. Trimming took 0 bases from V and 4 from J, leaving 12 bases between them. Germline CDR1 reads MNHNS; CDR2 reads SASEGT. CDR3: CASSEAPGSGYGYTV. The CDR3 region has the DNA TGTGCCAGCAGTGAAGCCCCAGGGTCGGGCTATGGCTACACCGTC.

In this sample, this clone turned up once. J is TRBJ2-7 and V is TRBV21-1; the table's D gene call, TRBD1, was not cross checked with the DNA. TRBV21-1 is a pseudogene. The CDR3 covers 14 residues. The CDR3 DNA is TGTGCCAGCAGCAAAACGGGGACAGCCTACGAGCAGTACTTC. It specifies CASSKTGTAYEQYF.

This clone appeared a single time. The chain carries TRBV9 and TRBJ2-1; 8 bases fit TRBD2. The CDR3 consists of 13 residues. Trimming removed 3 bases from V and 7 bases from J; junction bases left unmatched: 3. Germline loops: CDR1 SGDLS, CDR2 YYNGEE. DNA of the CDR3: TGTGCCAGCAGCGGGAGCGGGAGAAATGAGCAGTTCTTC. This sequence encodes CASSGSGRNEQFF. Using reference TRBV9 and TRBJ2-1 for the parts outside the CDR3, the full variable domain is DSGVTQTPKHLITATGQRVTLRCSPRSGDLSVYWYQQSLDQGLQFLIQYYNGEERAKGNILERFSAQQFPDLHSELNLSSLELGDSALYFCASSGSGRNEQFFGPGTRLTVL.

The chain uses TRBV9 and TRBJ2-3; a possible D gene is TRBD2 (6 bases). This CDR3 region has 15 residues. V dropped 3 bases and J dropped 0 bases, with 11 bases sitting between them. Per the germline V gene, CDR1 is SGDLS and CDR2 is YYNGEE. Written as DNA, the CDR3 is TGTGCCAGCAGCGCAAGGACTACGAGCACAGATACGCAGTATTTT. This sequence encodes CASSARTTSTDTQYF.

The J gene is TRBJ2-5, the V gene TRBV5-1; 7 bases agree with TRBD2. Trimming cost V 1 base and J 0 bases; bases outside gene matches: 6. The CDR3 length is 16 residues. Germline lookup yields CDR1 SGHRS and CDR2 YFSETQ. CDR3 protein: CASSLRTSGYQETQYF. CDR3 sequence (DNA): TGCGCCAGCAGCTTGAGGACTAGTGGTTACCAAGAGACCCAGTACTTC.